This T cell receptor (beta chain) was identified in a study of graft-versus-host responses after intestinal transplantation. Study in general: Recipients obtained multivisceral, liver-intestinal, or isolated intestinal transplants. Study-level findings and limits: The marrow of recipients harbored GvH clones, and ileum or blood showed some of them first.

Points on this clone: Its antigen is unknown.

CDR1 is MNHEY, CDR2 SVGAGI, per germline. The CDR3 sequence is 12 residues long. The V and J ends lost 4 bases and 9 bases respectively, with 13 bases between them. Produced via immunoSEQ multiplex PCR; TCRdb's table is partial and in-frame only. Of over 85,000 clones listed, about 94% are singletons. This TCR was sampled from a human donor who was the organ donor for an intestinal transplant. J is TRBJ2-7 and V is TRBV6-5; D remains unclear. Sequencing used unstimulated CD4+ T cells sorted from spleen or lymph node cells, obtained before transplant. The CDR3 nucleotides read TGTGCCAGCAGTTTACCAGTAGACGGGCAGTACTTC. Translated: CASSLPVDGQYF.